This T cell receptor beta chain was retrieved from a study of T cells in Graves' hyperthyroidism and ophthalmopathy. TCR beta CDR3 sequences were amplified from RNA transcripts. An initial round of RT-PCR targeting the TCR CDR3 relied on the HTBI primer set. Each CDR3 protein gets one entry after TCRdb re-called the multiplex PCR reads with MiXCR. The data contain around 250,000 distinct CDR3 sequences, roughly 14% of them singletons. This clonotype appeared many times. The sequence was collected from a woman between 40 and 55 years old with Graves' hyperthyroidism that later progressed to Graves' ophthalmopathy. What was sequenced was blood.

In DNA, the CDR3 is TGCGCCAGCAGCTCTGGGACTGGCGCAGATACGCAGTATTTT. Protein: CASSSGTGADTQYF. J is TRBJ2-3 and V is TRBV5-1; TRBD2 is a possible D gene (6 bases). Trimming took off 3 bases at V and 4 bases at J, with 12 bases between the two ends. Germline V gene lookup returns CDR1 SGHRS and CDR2 YFSETQ. The CDR3 consists of 14 residues.